This T cell receptor beta chain was sequenced in a study of blood T cell repertoires in COVID-19. This CDR3 is built from 15 residues. Trimming took 0 bases from V and 9 from J; bases not matched to a gene: 5. From germline, CDR1 is SGDLS and CDR2 YYNGEE. The study drew participants aged roughly 18 to 95 years from 20 to 30 US areas. Assignments of participants to cohorts depended upon their own reported clinical history. The repertoire was sequenced with immunoSEQ multiplex PCR; TCRdb's copy has only in-frame clones and lacks some. Of about 340,000 clones listed, 86% are singletons. Sequenced material: PBMCs or T cells enriched from blood (not recorded which). The chain employs TRBV9 and TRBJ1-6; 8 nucleotides agree with TRBD1. The sequence was obtained from a woman aged 40 to 49 with acute COVID-19. This CDR3 is CASSVDPGGASPLHF. In DNA, the CDR3 is TGTGCCAGCAGCGTAGATCCAGGGGGCGCTTCACCCCTCCACTTT.